This T cell receptor (beta chain) was sequenced for a study of blood T cell repertoires in COVID-19. In the study overall: Both acute and convalescent COVID-19 samples were obtained from the United States, Italy and Spain.

Methods used by the authors: Amplifying reference gene primers gave estimates of nucleated cell counts. Data came from immunoSEQ multiplex PCR; TCRdb stores just in-frame clones and leaves some out. V and J calls and clone size are those listed in that table; D and trimming were worked out from the DNA. The repertoire includes 90,000 to 150,000 clones, 86% of them detected once, and 6% to 9.5% sits in the top ten. This CDR3 comprises 14 residues. Trimming left V 0 bases short and J 3 bases short, with 8 bases between. Per germline, CDR1 SGHTA and CDR2 FQGTGA. This chain uses TRBV7-3 with TRBJ1-1; no firm D call. This receptor was obtained from a man between 65 and 85 years old who had recovered from COVID-19. What was sequenced was peripheral blood. This CDR3 reads CASSLTGRDTEAFF. The CDR3 DNA sequence: TGTGCCAGCAGCTTAACAGGGCGGGACACTGAAGCTTTCTTT.